The clone carrying this T cell receptor beta chain was seen a handful of times. Its target is not known. TCRdb re-derived calls from the RT-PCR reads in MiXCR, one entry per CDR3 protein. The table shows around 570,000 distinct CDR3 sequences, with less than 10% occurring only once. The record originates from a study of response to subunit inactivated influenza vaccine. General observations from the study: The authors suggested that few new T cells are recruited per seasonal influenza vaccination.

Germline V gene sequence: CDR1 MNHEY, CDR2 SVGAGI. The CDR3 runs to 17 residues. The germline V and J ends were trimmed by 0 bases and 2 bases, with 13 bases remaining between them. The rearrangement uses TRBV6-5 and TRBJ2-2, with D uncertain. The origin of this receptor is a man aged 50-75 years who received an inactivated influenza vaccine. The specimen was PBMCs from blood, collected around 25 months after vaccination. CDR3 bases: TGTGCCAGCAGTTACTCGAGAGGAAGGTACAACACCGGGGAGCTGTTTTTT. This codes for CASSYSRGRYNTGELFF.